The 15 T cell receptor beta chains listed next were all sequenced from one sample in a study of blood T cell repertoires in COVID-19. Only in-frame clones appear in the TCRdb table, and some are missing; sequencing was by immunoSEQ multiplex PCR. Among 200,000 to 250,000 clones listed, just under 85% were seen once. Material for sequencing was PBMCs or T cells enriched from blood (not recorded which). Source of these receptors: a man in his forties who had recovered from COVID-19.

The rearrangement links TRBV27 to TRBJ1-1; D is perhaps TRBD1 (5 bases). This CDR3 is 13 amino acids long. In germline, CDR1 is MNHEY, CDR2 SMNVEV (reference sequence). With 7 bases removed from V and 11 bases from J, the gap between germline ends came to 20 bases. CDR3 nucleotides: TGTGCCAGCACCCCGCGGTGGGGCCTGGGGGCTTTCTTT. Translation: CASTPRWGLGAFF.

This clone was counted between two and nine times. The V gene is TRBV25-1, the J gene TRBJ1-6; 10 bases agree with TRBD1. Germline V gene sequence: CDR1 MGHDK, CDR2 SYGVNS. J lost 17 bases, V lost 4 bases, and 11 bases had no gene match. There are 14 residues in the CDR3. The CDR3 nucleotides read TGTGCCAGCAGTGCCGGGACAGGGGTGGGGGTAATCCACTTT. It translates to CASSAGTGVGVIHF.

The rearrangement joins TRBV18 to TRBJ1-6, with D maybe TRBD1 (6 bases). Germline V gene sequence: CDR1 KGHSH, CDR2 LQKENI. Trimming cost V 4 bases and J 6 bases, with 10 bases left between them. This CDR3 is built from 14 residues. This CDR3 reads CASSQTDSNSPLHF. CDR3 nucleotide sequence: TGTGCCAGCTCACAGACGGACAGTAATTCACCCCTCCACTTT.

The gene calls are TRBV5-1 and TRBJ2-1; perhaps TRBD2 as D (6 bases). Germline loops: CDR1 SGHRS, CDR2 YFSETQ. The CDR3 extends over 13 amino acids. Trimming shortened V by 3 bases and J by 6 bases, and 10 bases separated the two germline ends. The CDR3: CASSSLGGNEQFF. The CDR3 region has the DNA TGCGCCAGCAGCTCCCTGGGGGGCAATGAGCAGTTCTTC.

The DNA of the CDR3 is TGTGCCAGCAGCCAAGGACAGGTCTGGGACGAGCAGTACTTC. Protein product: CASSQGQVWDEQYF. The rearrangement joins TRBV7-6 to TRBJ2-7, with 7 bases identical to TRBD1. The CDR3 sequence is 14 residues long. Germline trimming cut 5 bases from V and 5 bases from J; bases unmatched to any gene: 9. Per germline, CDR1 SGHVS and CDR2 FNYEAQ.

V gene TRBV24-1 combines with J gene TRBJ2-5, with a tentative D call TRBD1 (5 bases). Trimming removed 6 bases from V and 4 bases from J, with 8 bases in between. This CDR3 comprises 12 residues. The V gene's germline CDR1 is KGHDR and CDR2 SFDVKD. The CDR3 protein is CATSQGLETQYF. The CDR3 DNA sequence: TGTGCCACCAGTCAGGGTCTAGAGACCCAGTACTTC.

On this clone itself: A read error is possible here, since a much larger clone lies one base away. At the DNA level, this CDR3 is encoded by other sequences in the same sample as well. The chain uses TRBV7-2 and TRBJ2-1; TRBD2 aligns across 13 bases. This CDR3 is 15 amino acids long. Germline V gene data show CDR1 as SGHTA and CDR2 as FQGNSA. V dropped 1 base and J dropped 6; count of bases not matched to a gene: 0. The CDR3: CASSLGLAGGNEQFF. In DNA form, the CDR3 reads TGTGCCAGCAGCTTAGGACTAGCGGGGGGCAATGAGCAGTTCTTC. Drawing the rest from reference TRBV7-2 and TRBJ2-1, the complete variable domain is GAGVSQSPSNKVTEKGKDVELRCDPISGHTALYWYRQSLGQGLEFLIYFQGNSAPDKSGLPSDRFSAERTGGSVSTLTIQRTQQEDSAVYLCASSLGLAGGNEQFFGPGTRLTVL.

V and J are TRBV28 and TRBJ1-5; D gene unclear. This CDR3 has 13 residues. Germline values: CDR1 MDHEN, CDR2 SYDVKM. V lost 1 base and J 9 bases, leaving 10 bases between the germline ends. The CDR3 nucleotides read TGTGCCAGCAGTTTATCCACTCGAAGGCCCCAGCATTTT. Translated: CASSLSTRRPQHF. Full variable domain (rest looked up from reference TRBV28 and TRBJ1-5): DVKVTQSSRYLVKRTGEKVFLECVQDMDHENMFWYRQDPGLGLRLIYFSYDVKMKEKGDIPEGYSVSREKKERFSLILESASTNQTSMYLCASSLSTRRPQHFGDGTRLSIL.

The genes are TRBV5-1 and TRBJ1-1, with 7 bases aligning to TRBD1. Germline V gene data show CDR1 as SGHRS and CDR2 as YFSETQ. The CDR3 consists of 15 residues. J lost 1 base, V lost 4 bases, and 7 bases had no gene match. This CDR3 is CASSGTGQSNTEAFF. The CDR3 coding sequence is TGCGCCAGCAGCGGGACGGGACAGTCGAACACTGAAGCTTTCTTT.

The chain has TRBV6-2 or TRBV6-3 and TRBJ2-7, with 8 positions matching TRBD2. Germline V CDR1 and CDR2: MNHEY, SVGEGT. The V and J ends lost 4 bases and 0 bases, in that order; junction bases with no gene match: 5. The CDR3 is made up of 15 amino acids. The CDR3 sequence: CASSWERESSYEQYF. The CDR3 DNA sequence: TGTGCCAGCAGTTGGGAGCGGGAGAGCTCCTACGAGCAGTACTTC.

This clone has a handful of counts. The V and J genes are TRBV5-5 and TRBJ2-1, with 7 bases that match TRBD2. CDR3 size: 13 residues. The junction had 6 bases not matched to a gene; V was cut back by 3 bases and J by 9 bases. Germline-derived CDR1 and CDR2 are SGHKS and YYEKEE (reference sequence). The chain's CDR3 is CASSSLSGGEQFF. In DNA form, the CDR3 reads TGTGCCAGCAGCTCCCTCTCGGGGGGTGAGCAGTTCTTC.

CDR3 nucleotide sequence: TGTGCCAGCAGCCAAGATATCCAGGGCTATACTGAAGCTTTCTTT. It specifies CASSQDIQGYTEAFF. V is TRBV4-2 and J is TRBJ1-1; D is perhaps TRBD1 (5 bases). Trimming took 0 bases from V and 5 from J, leaving 13 bases between them. Per germline, CDR1 LGHNA and CDR2 YNFKEQ. The CDR3 is 15 residues long.

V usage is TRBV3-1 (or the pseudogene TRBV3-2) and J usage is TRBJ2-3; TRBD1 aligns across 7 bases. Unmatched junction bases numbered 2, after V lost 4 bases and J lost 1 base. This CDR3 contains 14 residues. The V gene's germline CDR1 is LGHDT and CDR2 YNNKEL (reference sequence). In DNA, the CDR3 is TGTGCCAGCAGCCGGACAGGAGGCACAGATACGCAGTATTTT. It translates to CASSRTGGTDTQYF.

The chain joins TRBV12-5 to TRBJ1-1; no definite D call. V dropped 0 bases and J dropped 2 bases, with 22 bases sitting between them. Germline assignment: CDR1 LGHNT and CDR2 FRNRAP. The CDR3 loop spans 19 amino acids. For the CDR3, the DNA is TGTGCTAGTGGTTTGGTAATACATGAGAGGGCGAGTTCTAACACTGAAGCTTTCTTT. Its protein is CASGLVIHERASSNTEAFF.

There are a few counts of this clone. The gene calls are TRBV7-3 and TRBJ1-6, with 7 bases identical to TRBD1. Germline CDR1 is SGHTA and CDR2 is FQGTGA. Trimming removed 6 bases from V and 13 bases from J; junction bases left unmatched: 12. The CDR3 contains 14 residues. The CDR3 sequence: CASSQQGLKGPLHF. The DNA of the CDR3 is TGTGCCAGCAGTCAACAGGGGCTTAAGGGGCCCCTCCACTTT.